This T cell receptor (beta chain) emerged from a study of OX40 agonist ivuxolimab in advanced cancers. TCRdb keeps only in-frame clones here, not all; method: immunoSEQ multiplex PCR. The sample holds 76,000 or so clones, around 85% seen once. As regards this clone: Its target is unknown.

Study results and limitations: Normalized expansion of T-cell clones was also low for some nonresponders. CD4+ and CD8+ blood T cells expanded clonally by week 6 at 0.1 to 3.0 mg/kg. Some of the lowest clonal expansion was seen in partial responders at 0.1-3.0 mg/kg.

The specimen comprised CD4+ or CD8+ T cells sorted from blood, sampled in a trial of the OX40 agonist ivuxolimab. The sequence was collected from an adult with an advanced solid tumor such as melanoma, head and neck, liver or kidney cancer.

This CDR3 is CASSETMNTEAFF. Here the CDR3 DNA reads TGTGCCAGCAGTGAGACGATGAACACTGAAGCTTTCTTT. J is TRBJ1-1 and V is TRBV2; D unresolved. Trimming stripped 3 bases from V and 0 bases from J, with 5 bases between. Germline V gives CDR1 SNHLY, CDR2 FYNNEI. The CDR3 spans 13 residues. Complete variable domain (other parts from reference TRBV2 and TRBJ1-1): EPEVTQTPSHQVTQMGQEVILRCVPISNHLYFYWYRQILGQKVEFLVSFYNNEISEKSEIFDDQFSVERPDGSNFTLKIRSTKLEDSAMYFCASSETMNTEAFFGQGTRLTVV.